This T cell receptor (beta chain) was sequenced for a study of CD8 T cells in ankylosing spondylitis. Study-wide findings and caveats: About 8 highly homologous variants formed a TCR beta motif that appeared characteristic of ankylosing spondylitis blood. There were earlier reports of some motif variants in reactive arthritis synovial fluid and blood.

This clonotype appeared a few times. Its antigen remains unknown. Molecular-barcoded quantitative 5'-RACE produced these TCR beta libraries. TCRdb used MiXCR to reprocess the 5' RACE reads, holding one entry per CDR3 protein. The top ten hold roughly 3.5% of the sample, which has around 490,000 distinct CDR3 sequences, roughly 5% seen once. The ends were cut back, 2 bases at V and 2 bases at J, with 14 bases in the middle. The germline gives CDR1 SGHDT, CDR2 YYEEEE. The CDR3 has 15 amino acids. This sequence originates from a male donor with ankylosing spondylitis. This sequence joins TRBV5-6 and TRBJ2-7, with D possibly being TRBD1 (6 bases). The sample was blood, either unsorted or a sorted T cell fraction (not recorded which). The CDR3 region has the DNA TGTGCCAGCAGCTTTTTCACAGGGTATACCTACGAGCAGTACTTC. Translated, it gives CASSFFTGYTYEQYF.